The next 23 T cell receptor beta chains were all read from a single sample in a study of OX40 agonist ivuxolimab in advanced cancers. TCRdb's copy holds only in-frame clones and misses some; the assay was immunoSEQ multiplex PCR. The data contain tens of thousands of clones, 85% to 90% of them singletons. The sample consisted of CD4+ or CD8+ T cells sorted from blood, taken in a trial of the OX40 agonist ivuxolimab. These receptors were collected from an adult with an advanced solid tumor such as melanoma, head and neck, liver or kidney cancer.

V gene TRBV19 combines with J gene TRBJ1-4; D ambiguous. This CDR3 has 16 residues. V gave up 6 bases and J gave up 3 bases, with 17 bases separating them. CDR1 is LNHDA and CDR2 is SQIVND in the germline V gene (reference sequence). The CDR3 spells CASRTFTPFSNEKLFF. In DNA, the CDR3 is TGTGCCAGTAGAACCTTCACACCGTTCTCTAATGAAAAACTGTTTTTT.

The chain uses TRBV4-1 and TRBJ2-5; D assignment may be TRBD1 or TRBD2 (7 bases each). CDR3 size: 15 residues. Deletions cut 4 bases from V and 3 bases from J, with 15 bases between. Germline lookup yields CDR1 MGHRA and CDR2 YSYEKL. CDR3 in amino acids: CASSPRAGGEETQYF. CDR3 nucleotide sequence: TGCGCCAGCAGCCCGAGGGCAGGGGGGGAAGAGACCCAGTACTTC.

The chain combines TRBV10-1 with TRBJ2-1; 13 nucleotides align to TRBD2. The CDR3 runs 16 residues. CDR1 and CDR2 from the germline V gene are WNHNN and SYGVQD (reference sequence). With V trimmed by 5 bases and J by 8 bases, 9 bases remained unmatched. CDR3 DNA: TGCGCCAGCAGTAAAACTAGCGGGGGGGAGGTCGATGAGCAGTTCTTC. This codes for CASSKTSGGEVDEQFF.

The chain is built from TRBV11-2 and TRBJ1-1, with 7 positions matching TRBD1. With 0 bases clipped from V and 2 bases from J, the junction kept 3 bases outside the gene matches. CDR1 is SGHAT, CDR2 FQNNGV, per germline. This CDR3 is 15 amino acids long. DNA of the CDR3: TGTGCCAGCAGCTTAGAAGGGGGCCTAAACACTGAAGCTTTCTTT. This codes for CASSLEGGLNTEAFF.

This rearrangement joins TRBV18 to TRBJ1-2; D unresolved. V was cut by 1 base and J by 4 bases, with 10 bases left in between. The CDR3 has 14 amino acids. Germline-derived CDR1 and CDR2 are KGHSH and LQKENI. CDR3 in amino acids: CASSPLSESYGYTF. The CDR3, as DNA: TGTGCCAGCTCACCACTTTCCGAATCCTATGGCTACACCTTC.

This CDR3 reads CASTLSGGHNEQFF. CDR3 in DNA: TGTGCCAGCACTTTAAGCGGGGGGCACAATGAGCAGTTCTTC. This chain uses TRBV6-5 with TRBJ2-1; 9 nucleotides agree with TRBD2. Trimming at V came to 7 bases and at J to 5 bases, leaving 6 bases not matched to a gene. In germline, CDR1 is MNHEY, CDR2 SVGAGI. The CDR3 consists of 14 residues.

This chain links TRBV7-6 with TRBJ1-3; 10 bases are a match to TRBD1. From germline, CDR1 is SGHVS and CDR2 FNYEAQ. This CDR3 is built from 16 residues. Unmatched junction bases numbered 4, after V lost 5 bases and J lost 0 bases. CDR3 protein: CASSPRTGGSGNTIYF. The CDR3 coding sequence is TGTGCCAGCAGCCCCCGGACAGGGGGCTCTGGAAACACCATATATTTT.

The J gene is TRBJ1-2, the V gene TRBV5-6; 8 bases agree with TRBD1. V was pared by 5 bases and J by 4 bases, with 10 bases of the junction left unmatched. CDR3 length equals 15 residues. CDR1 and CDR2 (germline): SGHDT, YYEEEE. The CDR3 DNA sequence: TGTGCCAGCAGACCTATTACAGGGGGGGTCTATGGCTACACCTTC. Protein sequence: CASRPITGGVYGYTF.

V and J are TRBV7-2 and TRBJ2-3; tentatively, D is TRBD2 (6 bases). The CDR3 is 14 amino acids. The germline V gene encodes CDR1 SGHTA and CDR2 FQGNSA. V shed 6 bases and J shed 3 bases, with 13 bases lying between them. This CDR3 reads CASRKGLNTDTQYF. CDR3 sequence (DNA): TGTGCCAGCAGGAAAGGACTAAATACAGATACGCAGTATTTT.

The CDR3 DNA is TGTGCCAGCGGCCGGGACTACTCGGTGGGTGAGCAGTTCTTC. Translation gives CASGRDYSVGEQFF. V usage is TRBV25-1 and J usage is TRBJ2-1; 7 bases align to TRBD2. With 8 bases clipped from V and 9 bases from J, the junction kept 13 bases outside the gene matches. Per the germline V gene, CDR1 is MGHDK and CDR2 is SYGVNS. This CDR3 region has 14 residues.

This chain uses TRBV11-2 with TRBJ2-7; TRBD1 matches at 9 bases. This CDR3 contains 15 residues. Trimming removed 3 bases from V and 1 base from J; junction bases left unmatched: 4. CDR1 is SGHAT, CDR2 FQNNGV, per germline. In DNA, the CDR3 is TGTGCCAGCAGCTTCGGACAGGGGATTTCCTACGAGCAGTACTTC. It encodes CASSFGQGISYEQYF.

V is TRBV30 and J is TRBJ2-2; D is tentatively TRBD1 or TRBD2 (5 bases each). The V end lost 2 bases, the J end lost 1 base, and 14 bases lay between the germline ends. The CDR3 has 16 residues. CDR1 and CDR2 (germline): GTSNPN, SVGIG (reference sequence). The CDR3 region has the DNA TGTGCCTGGAGTTGGGGCCTTGGGGGGAACACCGGGGAGCTGTTTTTT. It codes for CAWSWGLGGNTGELFF. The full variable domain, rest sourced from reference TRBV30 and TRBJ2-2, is SQTIHQWPATLVQPVGSPLSLECTVEGTSNPNLYWYRQAAGRGLQLLFYSVGIGQISSEVPQNLSASRPQDRQFILSSKKLLLSDSGFYLCAWSWGLGGNTGELFFGEGSRLTVL.

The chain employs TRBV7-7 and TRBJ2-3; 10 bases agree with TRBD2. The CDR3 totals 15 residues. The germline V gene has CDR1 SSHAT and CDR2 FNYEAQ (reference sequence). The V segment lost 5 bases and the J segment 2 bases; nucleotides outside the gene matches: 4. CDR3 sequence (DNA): TGTGCCAGCAGCGCCGGGACTAGCGTCACAGATACGCAGTATTTT. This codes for CASSAGTSVTDTQYF.

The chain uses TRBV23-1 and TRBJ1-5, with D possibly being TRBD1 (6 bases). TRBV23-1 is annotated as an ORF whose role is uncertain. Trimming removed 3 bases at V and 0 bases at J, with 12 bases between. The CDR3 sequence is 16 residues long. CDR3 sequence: CASSHWTDLSNQPQHF. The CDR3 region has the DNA TGCGCCAGCAGTCACTGGACAGACCTTAGCAATCAGCCCCAGCATTTT.

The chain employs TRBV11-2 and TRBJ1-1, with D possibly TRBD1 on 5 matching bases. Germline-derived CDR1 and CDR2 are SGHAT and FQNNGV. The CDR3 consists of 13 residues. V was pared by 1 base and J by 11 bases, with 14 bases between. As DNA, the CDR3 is TGTGCCAGCAGCTTAGTCAGGGATCGAGGGGCTTTCTTT. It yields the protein CASSLVRDRGAFF.

CDR3 coding DNA: TGTGCCAGCATGGCGGGAGGGCCCACAGATACGCAGTATTTT. It codes for CASMAGGPTDTQYF. This chain links TRBV6-5 with TRBJ2-3; TRBD2 agrees at 9 bases. J was trimmed by 2 bases and V by 7 bases; bases with no gene match: 4. Germline V gene lookup returns CDR1 MNHEY and CDR2 SVGAGI. This CDR3 is built from 14 residues.

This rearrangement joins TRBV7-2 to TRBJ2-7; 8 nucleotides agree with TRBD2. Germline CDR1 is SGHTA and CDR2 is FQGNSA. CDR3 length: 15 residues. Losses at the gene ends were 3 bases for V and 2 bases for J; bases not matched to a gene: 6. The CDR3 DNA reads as TGTGCCAGCAGCTTCCTCACTAGCGGCGCCTACGAGCAGTACTTC. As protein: CASSFLTSGAYEQYF. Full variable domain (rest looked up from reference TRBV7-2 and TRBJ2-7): GAGVSQSPSNKVTEKGKDVELRCDPISGHTALYWYRQSLGQGLEFLIYFQGNSAPDKSGLPSDRFSAERTGGSVSTLTIQRTQQEDSAVYLCASSFLTSGAYEQYFGPGTRLTVT.

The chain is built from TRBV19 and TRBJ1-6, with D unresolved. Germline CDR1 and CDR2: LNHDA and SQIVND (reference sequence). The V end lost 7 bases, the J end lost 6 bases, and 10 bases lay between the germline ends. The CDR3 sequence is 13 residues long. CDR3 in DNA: TGTGCCAGTACGTCAGCACTTAATTCACCCCTCCACTTT. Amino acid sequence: CASTSALNSPLHF.

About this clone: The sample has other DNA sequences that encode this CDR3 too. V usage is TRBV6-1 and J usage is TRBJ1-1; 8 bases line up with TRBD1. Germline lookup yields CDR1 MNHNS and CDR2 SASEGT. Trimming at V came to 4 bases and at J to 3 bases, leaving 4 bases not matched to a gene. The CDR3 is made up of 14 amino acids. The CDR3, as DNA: TGTGCCAGCAGTGTAGGACAGGGAGACACTGAAGCTTTCTTT. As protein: CASSVGQGDTEAFF.

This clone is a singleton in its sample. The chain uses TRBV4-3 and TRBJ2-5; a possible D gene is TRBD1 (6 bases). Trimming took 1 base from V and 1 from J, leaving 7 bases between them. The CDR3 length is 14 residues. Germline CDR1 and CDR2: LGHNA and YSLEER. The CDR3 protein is CASSQGTAQETQYF. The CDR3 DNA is TGCGCCAGCAGCCAAGGGACAGCCCAAGAGACCCAGTACTTC.

The CDR3, as DNA: TGTGCCAGCAGTGAGTTTTCCCCCGGGACCAACTATGGCTACACCTTC. Protein sequence: CASSEFSPGTNYGYTF. The V and J genes are TRBV6-1 and TRBJ1-2, with a possible D match to TRBD1 (5 bases). The germline gives CDR1 MNHNS, CDR2 SASEGT. Trimming stripped 3 bases from V and 2 bases from J, with 16 bases between. This CDR3 contains 16 residues.

The CDR3 sequence: CASSKQSGRTEYGYTF. Here the CDR3 DNA reads TGTGCCAGCAGCAAGCAATCCGGACGGACCGAGTATGGCTACACCTTC. This chain connects TRBV5-5 to TRBJ1-2; D uncertain. Germline V CDR1 and CDR2: SGHKS, YYEKEE (reference sequence). The CDR3 has 16 amino acids. Deletions cut 4 bases from V and 5 bases from J, with 21 bases between.

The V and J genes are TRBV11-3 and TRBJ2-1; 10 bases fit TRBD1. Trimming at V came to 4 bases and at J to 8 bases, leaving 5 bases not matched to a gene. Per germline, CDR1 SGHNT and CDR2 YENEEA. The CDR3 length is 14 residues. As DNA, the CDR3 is TGTGCCAGCAGCTCCCGGGACAGGGGCTATGAGCAGTTCTTC. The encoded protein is CASSSRDRGYEQFF.